The rows below give T cell receptor beta chains drawn from one sample of a study of cytomegalovirus exposure and HLA in healthy donors. The repertoire was sequenced with immunoSEQ multiplex PCR; TCRdb's copy has only in-frame clones and lacks some. The sample yields approximately 150,000 clones, roughly 62% seen once. Sequencing was performed on PBMCs. These receptors all come from a man aged 55 to 70 in good health and CMV-seronegative. CDR3s include the opening cysteine and the closing phenylalanine or tryptophan. Fields, in order: J gene, clone size, V gene, D gene, CDR3 protein, CDR3 DNA. The D gene is left open where the match is weak. Part of the rows lack a size; the others show once, few, many or a class for expanded clones.

TRBJ1-1	.	TRBV19	.	CASSVRLGGARDEAFF	TGTGCCAGTAGTGTCCGGCTAGGGGGGGCGAGGGACGAAGCTTTCTTT
TRBJ1-2	.	TRBV12-5	.	CASAPGRGDYGYTF	TGTGCTAGTGCCCCCGGCAGGGGTGACTATGGCTACACCTTC
TRBJ1-2	.	TRBV5-1	.	CASSFGQTYGYTF	TGCGCCAGCAGCTTCGGACAGACCTATGGCTACACCTTC
TRBJ2-5	.	TRBV11-3	.	CASSLGQKEEETQYF	TGTGCCAGCAGCTTAGGGCAGAAGGAGGAGGAGACCCAGTACTTC
TRBJ2-1	.	TRBV6-1	TRBD2	CASILAGGNEQFF	TGTGCCAGCATTTTAGCGGGAGGGAATGAGCAGTTCTTC
TRBJ1-4	few	TRBV28	.	CASSLRGADEKLFF	TGTGCCAGCAGTTTACGGGGGGCCGATGAAAAACTGTTTTTT
TRBJ2-3	.	TRBV5-1	.	CASSLAVLGDTQYF	TGCGCCAGCAGCTTGGCTGTCCTAGGAGATACGCAGTATTTT
TRBJ1-3	.	TRBV5-5	.	CASSLSAGNTIYF	TGTGCCAGCAGCTTGTCGGCTGGAAACACCATATATTTT
TRBJ2-3	few	TRBV28	TRBD2	CASSFPQGGQDTQYF	TGTGCCAGCAGTTTTCCCCAGGGAGGGCAAGATACGCAGTATTTT
TRBJ1-5	.	TRBV7-9	TRBD1	CASSEGQGRGDQPQHF	TGTGCCAGCAGCGAGGGACAGGGGCGCGGGGATCAGCCCCAGCATTTT
TRBJ1-1	.	TRBV7-9	.	CASSLGGSEAFF	TGTGCCAGCAGCTTAGGCGGCTCTGAAGCTTTCTTT
TRBJ2-5	.	TRBV29-1	TRBD2	CSVAPSGSGETQYF	TGCAGCGTTGCACCTAGCGGGAGCGGGGAGACCCAGTACTTC
TRBJ2-7	few	TRBV5-1	.	CASSFSTGSIYEQYF	TGCGCCAGCAGCTTTTCTACAGGGTCCATCTACGAGCAGTACTTC
TRBJ1-5	.	TRBV27	TRBD1	CASSGQGSNQPQHF	TGTGCCAGCAGTGGACAGGGTAGCAATCAGCCCCAGCATTTT
TRBJ2-1	.	TRBV30	TRBD2	CAWTPSGPLYNEQFF	TGTGCCTGGACTCCTAGCGGGCCCTTGTACAATGAGCAGTTCTTC
TRBJ2-2	.	TRBV19	.	CASSSPGPSNTGELFF	TGTGCCAGTAGTTCCCCGGGTCCTTCGAACACCGGGGAGCTGTTTTTT
TRBJ2-1	.	TRBV27	TRBD2	CASSFRASGILTNEQFF	TGTGCCAGCAGTTTCAGGGCTAGCGGGATATTAACGAATGAGCAGTTCTTC
TRBJ2-5	few	TRBV7-2	TRBD2	CASSLDWGLAGRETQYF	TGTGCCAGCAGCTTAGACTGGGGACTAGCGGGAAGGGAGACCCAGTACTTC
TRBJ1-1	.	TRBV9	.	CASSSPSRVQAFF	TGTGCCAGCAGCTCCCCCAGCCGGGTCCAAGCTTTCTTT
TRBJ2-3	.	TRBV6-1	TRBD2	CASILREGRTDTQYF	TGTGCCAGCATTTTGCGGGAGGGCCGCACAGATACGCAGTATTTT
TRBJ2-1	.	TRBV5-1	.	CASSLGGDSYNEQFF	TGCGCCAGCAGCTTGGGGGGCGACTCCTACAATGAGCAGTTCTTC
TRBJ2-1	.	TRBV28	.	CASSLSGANNEQFF	TGTGCCAGCAGTTTGTCGGGAGCGAACAATGAGCAGTTCTTC
TRBJ2-2	.	TRBV5-1	.	CASSLARDSNTGELFF	TGCGCCAGCAGCTTGGCCCGGGACTCGAACACCGGGGAGCTGTTTTTT